The clone carrying this T cell receptor (beta chain) appeared a few times. Its target is not known. These data originate in a study of cytomegalovirus exposure and HLA in healthy donors. Overall study context: There were approximately 85 million unique TCRs (from HLA-typed donors) in an early data release.

Germline loops: CDR1 LNHNV, CDR2 YYDKDF (reference sequence). Unmatched junction bases numbered 5, after V lost 4 bases and J lost 6 bases. The CDR3 extends over 14 amino acids. Study-wide results and limits: Analysis was carried out at a later point, and it linked a missense DCLRE1C variant to TCR beta V- and J-gene trimming. Donors were assumed by presence/absence analyses to have roughly uniform sequencing depth. When a later analysis was performed, an Asian-associated ancestry cluster reportedly had fewer N-insertions than the roughly 700-donor mean.

The study ran its PCR with 60 Vbeta and 13 Jbeta primers. Generated by immunoSEQ multiplex PCR, the TCRdb table keeps only in-frame clones and is missing some. The data hold some 180,000 clones, with 70% to 80% observed a single time. This receptor was identified in a male donor in good health and CMV-seronegative. The sequencing input was PBMCs. V and J are TRBV15 and TRBJ2-7; TRBD1 agrees at 11 bases. CDR3 coding DNA: TGTGCCACCAGCAAAGGGGGGACAGGGGGCGAGCAGTACTTC. Translation gives CATSKGGTGGEQYF.